The sequence of this TCR beta chain was determined in a study of CD8 T cells in ankylosing spondylitis. A few counts support this clonotype. Its target is not known. The TCR beta libraries were generated through quantitative 5'-RACE incorporating molecular barcodes. Each CDR3 protein gets one entry after TCRdb re-called the 5' RACE reads with MiXCR. The sample records some 840,000 distinct CDR3 sequences, about 12% being singletons. Regarding the study as a whole: Clones linked to the disease showed a CD8+ phenotype. They occurred at relatively low frequencies in peripheral blood. Ankylosing spondylitis blood seemed to carry a telltale TCR beta motif made of under ten highly homologous variants. Earlier literature documents some of the motif variants in reactive arthritis synovial fluid and blood. The study looked at matched synovial fluid samples from ankylosing spondylitis patients. Disease-linked clones were reported to be significantly enriched there.

V trimming: 1 base; J trimming: 0 bases; junction bases outside the gene matches: 3. From germline, CDR1 is KGHDR and CDR2 SFDVKD. The CDR3 is 17 residues long. The chain uses TRBV24-1 and TRBJ2-3; 10 nucleotides align to TRBD2. The sequencing sample was made of blood, either unsorted or a sorted T cell fraction (not recorded which). The source of this sequence is a male donor with ankylosing spondylitis. CDR3 nucleotide sequence: TGTGCCACCAGTGATTTCGGACTAGCGGCTAGCACAGATACGCAGTATTTT. This codes for CATSDFGLAASTDTQYF.